The 20 T cell receptor beta chains reported below all come from one sample, sequenced in a study of T cell changes during pregnancy in multiple sclerosis. This table comes from immunoSEQ multiplex PCR, and its TCRdb copy is limited to in-frame clones, with some not included. Of approximately 57,000 clones listed, approximately 89% are singletons. This material consisted of peripheral blood, taken after pregnancy. These receptors originate from a female donor in good health, enrolled as a control in a pregnancy study.

The chain recombines TRBV7-2 with TRBJ1-2, with a possible D match to TRBD1 (6 bases). Germline assignment: CDR1 SGHTA and CDR2 FQGNSA. The CDR3 loop spans 14 amino acids. Deletions cut 5 bases from V and 8 bases from J, with 18 bases between. In DNA form, the CDR3 reads TGTGCCAGCAGCGACGGACAGCCTTCTGGGGGCTACACCTTC. Its translation: CASSDGQPSGGYTF.

The chain employs TRBV7-9 and TRBJ2-1, with D perhaps TRBD2 (5 bases). V lost 5 bases and J 2 bases, leaving 13 bases between the germline ends. Germline assignment: CDR1 SEHNR and CDR2 FQNEAQ (reference sequence). CDR3 length: 15 residues. CDR3 nucleotide sequence: TGTGCCAGCAGCCCCACTACGGGGACCTACAATGAGCAGTTCTTC. As protein: CASSPTTGTYNEQFF.

The chain recombines TRBV11-3 with TRBJ2-7; D is perhaps TRBD2 (5 bases). The CDR3 length is 13 residues. Trimming took off 2 bases at V and 4 bases at J, with 9 bases between the two ends. Germline V gives CDR1 SGHNT, CDR2 YENEEA. The CDR3 DNA is TGTGCCAGCAGCTTATATGGGGAGTACGAGCAGTACTTC. It translates to CASSLYGEYEQYF.

This clone was seen once. The chain recombines TRBV28 with TRBJ1-5, with D possibly TRBD1 on 5 matching bases. V gave up 3 bases and J gave up 1 base, with 13 bases separating them. CDR1 is MDHEN and CDR2 is SYDVKM in the germline V gene. CDR3 length: 16 amino acids. The CDR3 nucleotides are TGTGCCAGCAGTTTGCGGGAAGGGGAAAGCAATCAGCCCCAGCATTTT. Protein sequence: CASSLREGESNQPQHF.

V gene TRBV9 combines with J gene TRBJ2-7, with 7 bases identical to TRBD2. The germline CDR1 and CDR2 sequences are SGDLS and YYNGEE. The CDR3 extends over 16 amino acids. V was pared by 0 bases and J by 2 bases, with 8 bases of the junction left unmatched. In nucleotides, the CDR3 is TGTGCCAGCAGCGTAGGCAGGCGGGAGAACACCTACGAGCAGTACTTC. This gives the protein CASSVGRRENTYEQYF.

This chain joins TRBV5-5 and TRBJ2-7, with D hard to call. CDR1 and CDR2 (germline): SGHKS, YYEKEE (reference sequence). The CDR3 extends over 15 amino acids. V lost 0 bases, J lost 0 bases, and 10 bases lay in between. The CDR3 is CASSLVSGNSYEQYF. Here the CDR3 DNA reads TGTGCCAGCAGCTTGGTATCAGGAAACTCCTACGAGCAGTACTTC.

The genes are TRBV6-5 and TRBJ1-2, with D perhaps matching TRBD1 (6 bases). V lost 5 bases and J lost 4, with 11 bases in between. Per germline, CDR1 MNHEY and CDR2 SVGAGI. The CDR3 is 13 amino acids. The CDR3 bases are TGTGCCAGCAGTAACAGGGCCGTCTATGGCTACACCTTC. This encodes CASSNRAVYGYTF.

The genes are TRBV20-1 and TRBJ1-2, with TRBD1 matching 7 bases. The CDR3 has 11 residues. The V gene's germline CDR1 is DFQATT and CDR2 SNEGSKA (reference sequence). V lost 5 bases to trimming and J lost 5 bases; unmatched junction nucleotides: 2. This chain's CDR3 is CSAGTDYGYTF. The CDR3 DNA is TGCAGTGCTGGGACAGATTATGGCTACACCTTC.

This clone came up once. This rearrangement joins TRBV11-2 to TRBJ1-4; possibly TRBD1 for D (6 bases). The V end was cut by 2 bases, the J end by 14 bases, with 15 bases between. The CDR3 has 13 residues. Germline V gene sequence: CDR1 SGHAT, CDR2 FQNNGV. The DNA of the CDR3 is TGTGCCAGCAGCTTACCCATACAGGGTGAGCTGTTTTTT. It is translated as CASSLPIQGELFF.

The V gene is TRBV18, the J gene TRBJ2-1; D ambiguous. The germline V and J ends were trimmed by 6 bases and 3 bases, with 9 bases remaining between them. The CDR3 loop spans 13 amino acids. Per germline, CDR1 KGHSH and CDR2 LQKENI. CDR3: CASSGQVYNEQFF. As DNA, the CDR3 is TGTGCCAGCTCCGGCCAGGTCTACAATGAGCAGTTCTTC.

This clone was seen just once. The rearrangement joins TRBV28 to TRBJ2-7, with D possibly TRBD2 on 6 matching bases. The germline CDR1 and CDR2 sequences are MDHEN and SYDVKM. This CDR3 spans 14 amino acids. The V end was cut by 5 bases, the J end by 5 bases, with 16 bases between. The CDR3 bases are TGTGCCAGCAGTCGCTTCGGGGGAAGCAACGAGCAGTACTTC. Its translation is CASSRFGGSNEQYF.

The chain links TRBV5-5 to TRBJ1-1; 10 bases are a match to TRBD1. The germline gives CDR1 SGHKS, CDR2 YYEKEE (reference sequence). The CDR3 is 13 amino acids. J gave up 8 bases and V 4 bases, and 5 bases lay outside the gene matches. The CDR3 region is CASSRQGAAEAFF. For the CDR3, the DNA is TGTGCCAGCAGCCGACAGGGGGCTGCAGAAGCTTTCTTT.

CDR3 in amino acids: CASSLSLGRLDTDTQYF. The CDR3 DNA is TGTGCCAGCAGTTTATCGTTGGGCAGGTTGGACACAGATACGCAGTATTTT. The rearrangement joins TRBV27 to TRBJ2-3; D gene ambiguous. This CDR3 has 17 amino acids. The ends were cut back, 0 bases at V and 2 bases at J, with 15 bases in the middle. Germline lookup yields CDR1 MNHEY and CDR2 SMNVEV (reference sequence).

V is TRBV14 and J is TRBJ2-7; 11 nucleotides agree with TRBD2. With V trimmed by 4 bases and J by 3 bases, 8 bases remained unmatched. This CDR3 region has 16 residues. Germline V gene data show CDR1 as SGHDN and CDR2 as FVKESK. Written as DNA, the CDR3 is TGTGCCAGCAGCCCCATACCAGGACTAGCGGGCTACGAGCAGTACTTC. Its translation is CASSPIPGLAGYEQYF.

This chain connects TRBV4-3 to TRBJ1-2, with D perhaps TRBD1 (6 bases). V was trimmed by 0 bases and J by 5 bases, leaving 16 bases between them. This CDR3 has 16 residues. The germline CDR1 and CDR2 sequences are LGHNA and YSLEER. The CDR3 DNA is TGCGCCAGCAGCCAAGATCGCCCGCCAGGGGATTATGGCTACACCTTC. Its protein is CASSQDRPPGDYGYTF.

The table lists this clone with a count of one. The chain is built from TRBV19 and TRBJ1-2, with a weak D call TRBD1 (6 bases). Trimming stripped 5 bases from V and 0 bases from J, with 22 bases between. Germline V lookup: CDR1 LNHDA, CDR2 SQIVND (reference sequence). The length of the CDR3 is 18 residues. The CDR3 DNA follows: TGTGCCAGTAGTCCTCCCCGCGGGGGGGCCGGAGCTAACTATGGCTACACCTTC. Translated, it gives CASSPPRGGAGANYGYTF.

The CDR3 coding sequence is TGTGCCAGCAGCCATTTACAGGCGTTCTATAGCAATCAGCCCCAGCATTTT. Amino acids: CASSHLQAFYSNQPQHF. This chain uses TRBV5-4 with TRBJ1-5, with D perhaps TRBD1 (5 bases). V was clipped by 4 bases and J by 0 bases, with 17 bases between them. The CDR3 has 17 residues. Per the germline V gene, CDR1 is SGHNT and CDR2 is YYREEE (reference sequence).

The chain links TRBV5-1 to TRBJ2-2, with 7 nucleotides matching TRBD2. The CDR3 covers 14 residues. Looked up from germline, CDR1 is SGHRS and CDR2 is YFSETQ. The V gene end was trimmed by 4 bases and the J gene end by 5 bases; junction bases not matched to a gene: 5. The CDR3 here is CASSPGLLTGELFF. DNA for the CDR3: TGCGCCAGCAGCCCGGGACTACTTACCGGGGAGCTGTTTTTT.

This chain connects TRBV10-2 to TRBJ2-1; 10 bases align to TRBD2. The V segment lost 6 bases and the J segment 6 bases; nucleotides outside the gene matches: 8. This CDR3 comprises 15 residues. Germline CDR1 WSHSY, CDR2 SAAADI. This CDR3 reads CASSPSGGVVNEQFF. The CDR3 coding sequence is TGCGCCAGCAGCCCTAGCGGGGGAGTCGTCAATGAGCAGTTCTTC.

This chain uses TRBV2 with TRBJ1-1, with D possibly matching TRBD1 (5 bases). Trimming shortened V by 3 bases and J by 0 bases, and 11 bases separated the two germline ends. CDR1 is SNHLY and CDR2 is FYNNEI in the germline V gene. The CDR3 is 15 amino acids. The CDR3 sequence is CASSDQGYLNTEAFF. DNA for the CDR3: TGTGCCAGCAGTGATCAGGGTTACCTGAACACTGAAGCTTTCTTT.